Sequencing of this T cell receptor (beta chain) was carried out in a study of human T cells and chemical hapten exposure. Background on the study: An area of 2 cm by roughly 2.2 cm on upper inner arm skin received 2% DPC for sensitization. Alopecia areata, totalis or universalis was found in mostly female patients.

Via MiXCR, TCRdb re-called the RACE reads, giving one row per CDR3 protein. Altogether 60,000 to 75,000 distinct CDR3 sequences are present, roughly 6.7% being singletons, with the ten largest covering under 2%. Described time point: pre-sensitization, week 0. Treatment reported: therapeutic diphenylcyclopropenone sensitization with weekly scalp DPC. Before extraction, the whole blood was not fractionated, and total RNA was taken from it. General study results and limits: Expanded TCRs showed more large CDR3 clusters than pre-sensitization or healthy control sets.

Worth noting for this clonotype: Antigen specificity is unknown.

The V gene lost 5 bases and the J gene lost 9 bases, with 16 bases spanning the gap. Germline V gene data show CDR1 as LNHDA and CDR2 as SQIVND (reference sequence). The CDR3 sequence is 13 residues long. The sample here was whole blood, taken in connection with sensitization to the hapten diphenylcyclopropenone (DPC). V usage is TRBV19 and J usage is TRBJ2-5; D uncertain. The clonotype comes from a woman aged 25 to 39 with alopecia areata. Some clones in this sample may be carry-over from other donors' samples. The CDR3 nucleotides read TGTGCCAGTAGTGCTTTGACTGAGTCAGCCCAGTACTTC. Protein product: CASSALTESAQYF.